This T cell receptor (beta chain) was observed in a study of T cells in Graves' hyperthyroidism and ophthalmopathy. Study-level results: Blood also carried most thyroid clonotypes expanded above 0.001.

This clonotype was seen a few times. What it binds is not known. Amplification yielded TCR beta CDR3 regions, with RNA transcripts as the source. Carried out on the TCR CDR3, a first-round RT-PCR used the HTBI primer set. TCRdb re-analysed the multiplex PCR reads in MiXCR, keeping a single row per CDR3 protein. The profile shows 650,000 to 850,000 distinct CDR3 sequences, approximately 18% of them singletons. Each diagnosis drew on symptoms, thyroxine, TRAb, thyroid ultrasound and orbital computed tomography findings. Initially, at the first diagnosis of hyperthyroidism and before any ophthalmopathy symptoms, blood was sampled. Fresh peripheral blood, about 10 ml of it, supplied the PBMCs. The specimen sequenced was blood. The source is a woman aged 50 to 60 with Graves' hyperthyroidism that later progressed to Graves' ophthalmopathy.

CDR3: CASSFPRGLAKNIQYF. CDR3 coding DNA: TGTGCCAGCAGTTTCCCCAGGGGATTAGCCAAAAACATTCAGTACTTC. The chain employs TRBV12-3 or TRBV12-4 and TRBJ2-4; a possible D gene is TRBD1 (6 bases). V lost 3 bases, J lost 0 bases, and 12 bases lay in between. CDR3 size: 16 residues.